Given below is one TCR beta chain in context. Its antigen is not identified. 13 Jbeta primers and 60 Vbeta primers were used for the PCR. TCRdb's copy holds only in-frame clones and misses some; the assay was immunoSEQ multiplex PCR. This sample has more than 85,000 clones; 80% to 85% occur once, and the top ten carry 6% to 8%. This sample is part of a study of cytomegalovirus exposure and HLA in healthy donors. Regarding the study as a whole: In a later analysis, an Asian-associated ancestry cluster reportedly showed fewer N-insertions than the roughly 700-donor mean. Sequencing depth across donors, presence/absence analyses assumed, was roughly uniform. Researchers catalogued about 150 TCR beta chains as cytomegalovirus-associated. Accurate HLA-A and HLA-B prediction from TCR beta sequences was reported for most subjects.

The specimen was PBMCs. This clonotype originated in a man aged 30 to 45 in good health and CMV-seropositive.

CDR3 in DNA: TGTGCCAGCAGCCCGGACAGGGCCCCCGGGGACGAGCAGTACTTC. This translates into CASSPDRAPGDEQYF. The J gene is TRBJ2-7, the V gene TRBV6-6, with TRBD1 identical over 8 bases. The CDR3 sequence is 15 residues long. V lost 6 bases to trimming and J lost 5 bases; unmatched junction nucleotides: 12. Germline V CDR1 and CDR2: MNHNY, SVGAGI (reference sequence).